This T cell receptor beta chain comes out of a study of CD8 T cells in ankylosing spondylitis. This clonotype was seen more than once but under ten times. TCRdb re-called the 5' RACE reads with MiXCR, one entry per CDR3 protein. In the table there are approximately 35,000 distinct CDR3 sequences, approximately 10% of which are singletons. The CDR3 has 13 amino acids. Trimming took off 6 bases at V and 0 bases at J, with 12 bases between the two ends. The germline gives CDR1 SQVTM, CDR2 ANQGSEA. V is TRBV29-1 and J is TRBJ2-7, with D possibly being TRBD1 (6 bases). Sequences were obtained from synovial fluid, either unsorted or a sorted T cell fraction (not recorded which). This receptor was obtained from a male donor with ankylosing spondylitis. Here the CDR3 DNA reads TGCAGCGTGCGACGACAGGTCTCCTACGAGCAGTACTTC. Residues: CSVRRQVSYEQYF.